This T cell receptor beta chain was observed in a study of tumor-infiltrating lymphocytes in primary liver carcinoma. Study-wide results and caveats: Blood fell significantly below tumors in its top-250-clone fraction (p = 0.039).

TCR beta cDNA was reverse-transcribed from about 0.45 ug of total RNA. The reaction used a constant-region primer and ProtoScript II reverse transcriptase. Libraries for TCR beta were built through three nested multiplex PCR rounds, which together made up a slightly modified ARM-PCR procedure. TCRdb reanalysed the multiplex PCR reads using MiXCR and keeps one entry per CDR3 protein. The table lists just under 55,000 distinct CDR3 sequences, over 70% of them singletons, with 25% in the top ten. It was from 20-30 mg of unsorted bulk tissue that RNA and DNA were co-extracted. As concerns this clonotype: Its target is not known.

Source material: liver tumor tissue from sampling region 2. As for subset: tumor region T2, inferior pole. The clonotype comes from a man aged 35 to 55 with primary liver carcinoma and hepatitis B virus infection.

The CDR3 coding sequence is TGTGCCAGCACTTCGACCGGGACAGGGGGAACCCCCGACGCCCTCCATGACTACACCTTC. This codes for CASTSTGTGGTPDALHDYTF. The V gene is TRBV28, the J gene TRBJ1-2; 11 nucleotides align to TRBD1. V dropped 7 bases and J dropped 10; count of bases not matched to a gene: 29. Germline V CDR1 and CDR2: MDHEN, SYDVKM. The CDR3 spans 20 residues.